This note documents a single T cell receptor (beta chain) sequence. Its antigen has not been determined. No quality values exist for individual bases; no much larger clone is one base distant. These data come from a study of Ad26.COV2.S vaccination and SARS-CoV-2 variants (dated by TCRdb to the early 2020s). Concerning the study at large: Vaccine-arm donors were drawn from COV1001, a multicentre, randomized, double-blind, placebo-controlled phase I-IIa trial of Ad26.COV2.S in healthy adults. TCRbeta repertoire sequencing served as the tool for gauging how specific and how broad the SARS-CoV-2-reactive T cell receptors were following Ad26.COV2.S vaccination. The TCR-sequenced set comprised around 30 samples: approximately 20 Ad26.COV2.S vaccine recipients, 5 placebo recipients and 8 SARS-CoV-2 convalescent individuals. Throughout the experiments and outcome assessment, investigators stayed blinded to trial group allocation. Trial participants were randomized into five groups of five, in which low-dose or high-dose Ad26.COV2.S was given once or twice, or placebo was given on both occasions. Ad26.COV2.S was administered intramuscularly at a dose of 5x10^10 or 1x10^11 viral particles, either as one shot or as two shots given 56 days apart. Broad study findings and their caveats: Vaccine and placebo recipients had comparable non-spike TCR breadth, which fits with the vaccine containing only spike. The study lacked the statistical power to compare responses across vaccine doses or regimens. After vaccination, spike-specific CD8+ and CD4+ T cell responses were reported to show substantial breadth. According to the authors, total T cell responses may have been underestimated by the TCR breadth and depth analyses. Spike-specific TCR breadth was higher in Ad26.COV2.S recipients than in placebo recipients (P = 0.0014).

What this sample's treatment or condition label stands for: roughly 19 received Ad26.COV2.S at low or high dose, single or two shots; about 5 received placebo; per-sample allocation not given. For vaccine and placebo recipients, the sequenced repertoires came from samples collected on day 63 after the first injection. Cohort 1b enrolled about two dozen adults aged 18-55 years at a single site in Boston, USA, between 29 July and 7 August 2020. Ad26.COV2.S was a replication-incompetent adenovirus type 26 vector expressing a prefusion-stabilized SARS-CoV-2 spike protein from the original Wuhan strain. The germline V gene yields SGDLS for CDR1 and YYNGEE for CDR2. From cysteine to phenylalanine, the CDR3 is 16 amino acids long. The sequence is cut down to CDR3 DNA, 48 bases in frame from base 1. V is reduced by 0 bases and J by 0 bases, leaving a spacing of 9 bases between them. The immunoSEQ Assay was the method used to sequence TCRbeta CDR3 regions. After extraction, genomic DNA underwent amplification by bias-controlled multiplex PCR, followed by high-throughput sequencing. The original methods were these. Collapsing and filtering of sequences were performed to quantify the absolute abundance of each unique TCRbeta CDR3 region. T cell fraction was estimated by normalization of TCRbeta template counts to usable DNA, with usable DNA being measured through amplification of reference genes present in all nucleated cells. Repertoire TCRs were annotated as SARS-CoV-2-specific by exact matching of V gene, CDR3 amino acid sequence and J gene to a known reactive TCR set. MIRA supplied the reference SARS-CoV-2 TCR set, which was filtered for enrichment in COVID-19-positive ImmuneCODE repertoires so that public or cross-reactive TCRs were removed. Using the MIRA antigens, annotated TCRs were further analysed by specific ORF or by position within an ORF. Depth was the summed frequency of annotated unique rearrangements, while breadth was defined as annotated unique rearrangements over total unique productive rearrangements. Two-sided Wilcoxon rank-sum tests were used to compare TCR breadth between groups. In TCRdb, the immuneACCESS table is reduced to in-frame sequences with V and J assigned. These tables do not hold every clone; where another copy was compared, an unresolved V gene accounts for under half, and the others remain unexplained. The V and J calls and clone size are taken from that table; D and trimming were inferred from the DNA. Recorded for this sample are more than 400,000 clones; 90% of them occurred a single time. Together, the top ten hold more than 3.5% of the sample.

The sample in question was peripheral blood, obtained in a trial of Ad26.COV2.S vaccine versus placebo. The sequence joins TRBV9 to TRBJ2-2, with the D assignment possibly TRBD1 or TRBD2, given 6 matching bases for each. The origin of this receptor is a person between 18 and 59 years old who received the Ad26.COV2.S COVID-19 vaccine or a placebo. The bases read TGTGCCAGCAGCGTAGCTAGGGGGGCGAACACCGGGGAGCTGTTTTTT. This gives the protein CASSVARGANTGELFF.